This T cell receptor beta chain appears in the sequencing data of a study of blood T cell repertoires in COVID-19. Study-level background: Specimens from acute and convalescent COVID-19 originated in the United States, Italy and Spain.

Those enrolled, adults aged roughly 18 to 100 years, came from about two dozen US areas. Cohorts were determined from participant-reported clinical history. Using immunoSEQ multiplex PCR, the repertoire was profiled, and TCRdb retains in-frame clones only, with some absent. The repertoire consists of approximately 230,000 clones, with 80% to 90% occurring once and the leading ten covering around 4%. Trimming took off 3 bases at V and 6 bases at J, with 18 bases between the two ends. The germline V gene has CDR1 SGDLS and CDR2 YYNGEE. CDR3 size: 15 residues. V usage is TRBV9 and J usage is TRBJ1-2; no definite D call. This receptor was obtained from a woman aged 25 to 39 who had recovered from COVID-19. The sequenced sample consisted of PBMCs or T cells enriched from blood (not recorded which). CDR3 sequence: CASSATTIPPHGYTF. CDR3 DNA sequence: TGTGCCAGCAGCGCTACTACCATTCCTCCCCATGGCTACACCTTC.